This TCR beta chain was captured in a study of T cell repertoires in cytomegalovirus infection. Study-wide results and limits: Dominating the ex vivo response were TCR beta clonotypes that were CMV-specific and HLA-C-restricted.

TCRdb re-called the reads with MiXCR, one entry per CDR3 protein. The sample has hundreds of thousands of distinct CDR3 sequences; more than 8% are singletons. V lost 4 bases to trimming and J lost 9 bases; unmatched junction nucleotides: 6. The CDR3 extends over 15 amino acids. Per germline, CDR1 SGHTA and CDR2 FQGNSA. About this clonotype: Its antigen remains unknown.

This sequence was found in a human donor in good health (CMV status not recorded). Some clones in this sample may be carry-over from other donors' samples. Material: PBMCs. The chain is built from TRBV7-2 and TRBJ2-2, with TRBD2 matching 12 bases. The CDR3 protein is CASSSASGGARELFF. The CDR3 DNA follows: TGTGCCAGCAGCTCCGCTAGCGGGGGGGCAAGGGAGCTGTTTTTT.